These T cell receptor beta chains were read from a single sample in a study of cytotoxic CD8 clonotypes in ibrutinib-treated CLL. Repertoires were generated with immunoSEQ multiplex PCR, while TCRdb's copy carries only in-frame clones and drops some. The sample holds fewer than 85,000 clones; about 85% are singletons and the top ten take about 4.4%. The sequencing here drew on PBMCs, taken after 12 months of ibrutinib treatment. These TCRs come from a human donor with chronic lymphocytic leukemia. CDR3s include the opening cysteine and the closing phenylalanine or tryptophan.

v_call	cdr3_aa
TRBV28	CASSLGGAAGEKLFF
TRBV7-9	CASSPQARGYTF
TRBV5-1	CASSLAAGGHNEQFF
TRBV6-5	CASRPTWGKNIQYF
TRBV5-1	CASSLSGEPPSTDTQYF
TRBV18	CASSPSVDRSSPLHF
TRBV7-2	CASSLELYGPSGGYTF
TRBV21-1	CASNNRGPSNQPQHF
TRBV5-6	CASSQEGAAQYF
TRBV9	CASSGAPGGNQPQHF
TRBV19	CASSGTGALRYGYTF
TRBV19	CASSTPGTSGSTGDIQYF
TRBV27	CASSLGTGTEAFF
TRBV7-2	CASSLVSYNEQFF
TRBV6-1	CASPSPSGSYEQYF
TRBV7-8	CASSQGTSGAQETQYF
TRBV10-3	CAMQSTDTQYF
TRBV27	CASSSAPSGHGGYTF
TRBV20-1	CSAPLNIQYF
TRBV4-2	CASSPPGADTQYF
TRBV6-6	CASSYRNQPQHF
TRBV5-4	CASSQETGTGANVLTF
TRBV14	CASSHRTGSVAAFF
TRBV7-3	CASSLYTNTEAFF
TRBV6-6	CASSWPHSGRYEQYF
TRBV30	CAWSGGGYNSPLHF
TRBV4-2	CASSQGVTEGNTIYF
TRBV11-2	CASSFGRDGTYEQYF
TRBV7-9	CASTRPGLAPGTQYF
TRBV6-1	CASTSGGWSEMGQFF
TRBV7-2	CASSLVSSDSYEQYF
TRBV21-1	CARVRNISPRSYGYTF
TRBV11-2	CASSPQGATEAFF
TRBV11-1	CASSFTENTEAFF
TRBV19	CASSGGAEETQYF